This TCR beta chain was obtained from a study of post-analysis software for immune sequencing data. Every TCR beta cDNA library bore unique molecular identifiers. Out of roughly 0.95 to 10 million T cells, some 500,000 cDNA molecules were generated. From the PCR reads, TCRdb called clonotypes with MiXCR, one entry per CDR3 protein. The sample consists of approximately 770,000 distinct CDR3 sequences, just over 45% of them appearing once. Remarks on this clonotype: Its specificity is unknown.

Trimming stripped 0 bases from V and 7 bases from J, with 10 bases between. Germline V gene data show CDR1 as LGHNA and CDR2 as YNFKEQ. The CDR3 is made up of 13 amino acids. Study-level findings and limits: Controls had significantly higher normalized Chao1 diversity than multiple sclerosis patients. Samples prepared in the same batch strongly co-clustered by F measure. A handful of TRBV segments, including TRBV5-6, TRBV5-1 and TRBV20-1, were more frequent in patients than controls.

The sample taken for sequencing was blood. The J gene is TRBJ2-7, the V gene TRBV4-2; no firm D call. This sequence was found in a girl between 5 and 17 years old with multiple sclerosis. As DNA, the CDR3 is TGTGCCAGCAGCCAAGATCTCACTAATGAGCAGTACTTC. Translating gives CASSQDLTNEQYF.